This is a list of T cell receptor beta chains from one sample in a study. TCRdb independently ran MiXCR on the 5' RACE reads; one entry per CDR3 protein. The data contain about 40,000 distinct CDR3 sequences, approximately 28% of them singletons. Sample: tumor-infiltrating memory CD4+ T cells sorted from the breast tumor. These receptors came from a female donor with breast cancer. CDR3s leave out the opening cysteine and the closing phenylalanine or tryptophan. Fields, in order: J gene, V gene, CDR3 protein.

>TRBJ2-1|TRBV10-3
AISEGMAGGGL
>TRBJ2-7|TRBV20-1
SAGGTRAYEQY
>TRBJ2-7|TRBV7-2
ASSPFSSYEQY
>TRBJ2-5|TRBV2
ASSVHREETQY
>TRBJ2-2|TRBV2
ASSAAQNTGELF
>TRBJ2-7|TRBV27
ASSVPRASEQY
>TRBJ1-2|TRBV5-6
ASSLDTRNYGYT
>TRBJ1-2|TRBV7-2
ASSPSGQANYGYT
>TRBJ2-7|TRBV12-3/TRBV12-4
ASSSGGSYEQY
>TRBJ1-4|TRBV4-2
ASSQGLRGRLNEKLF
>TRBJ2-7|TRBV20-1
SARAPRARSYEQY
>TRBJ2-7|TRBV12-3/TRBV12-4
ASSSYLGSYEQY
>TRBJ1-2|TRBV12-3/TRBV12-4
ASTGTGHYGYT
>TRBJ1-6|TRBV27
ASRQGFSPLH
>TRBJ1-1|TRBV4-3
ASSQDGTFTEAF
>TRBJ2-7|TRBV6-6
ASTPDLEGYYEQY
>TRBJ2-1|TRBV20-1
SGYAVLSVNEQF
>TRBJ2-7|TRBV25-1
ASSPAPPYEQY
>TRBJ2-2|TRBV11-2
ASLHRDYSTGELF
>TRBJ2-3|TRBV9
ASSSPVGHTQY
>TRBJ2-2|TRBV7-2
ASSLPFSGGTGELF
>TRBJ2-3|TRBV20-1
SAAYLWGTSGWATADTQY
>TRBJ2-2|TRBV5-1
ASSLDTTNTGELF
>TRBJ2-1|TRBV6-4
ASSDGLAGSDEQF
>TRBJ1-6|TRBV27
ASAPLTGSPLH
>TRBJ2-1|TRBV5-1
ASSPEQLAGSYNEQF
>TRBJ1-3|TRBV9
ASSVAQDNTIY
>TRBJ2-5|TRBV6-5
ASSYRRTSRPETQY
>TRBJ1-4|TRBV25-1
ASSGPRDMDEKLF
>TRBJ1-1|TRBV5-1
ASRGGLNTEAF
>TRBJ2-5|TRBV10-3
AIRETGAEETQY
>TRBJ1-4|TRBV7-6
ASSRRNRTEDEKLF
>TRBJ1-1|TRBV27
ASSLRLENTEAF
>TRBJ2-5|TRBV5-4
ASSGGLPVGETQY
>TRBJ2-5|TRBV5-5
ASSFRQVGETQY
>TRBJ2-2|TRBV5-1
ASSLTSGARLNTGELF
>TRBJ2-2|TRBV6-5
ASSYSQVASDTGELF
>TRBJ1-1|TRBV7-9
ASSPGEAF
>TRBJ1-1|TRBV6-1
ASSEVSEAF
>TRBJ1-1|TRBV29-1
SVARMGTEAF
>TRBJ2-1|TRBV20-1
SARDNNEQF
>TRBJ1-1|TRBV5-6
ASSKEATGVKMNTEAF
>TRBJ2-7|TRBV5-1
ASSRDRGYEQY
>TRBJ2-2|TRBV12-3/TRBV12-4
ASSRTENTGELF
>TRBJ1-1|TRBV7-2
ASSLEGSRRRNTEAF
>TRBJ2-2|TRBV5-5
ASTPTSGRLDTGELF
>TRBJ2-1|TRBV18
ASSLSLGSYNEQF
>TRBJ2-2|TRBV7-2
ASSLSGRAYTGELF
>TRBJ1-2|TRBV20-1
SARDCRGTGYT
>TRBJ2-3|TRBV20-1
SAHGSGRTDTQY
>TRBJ2-2|TRBV11-3
ASSLATGIPGGELF
>TRBJ2-1|TRBV7-8
ASSLASGRSHNEQF
>TRBJ1-6|TRBV5-1
ASSLGQNSPLH
>TRBJ2-7|TRBV18
ASSPQGLAGGYEQY